The following is a TCR beta chain sequence with its context. Participants were aged about 18 to 100 years, lived in 20 to 25 US areas, and enrolled virtually. Assignment of participants to cohorts was predicated upon participant-reported clinical history. The sample comes from a study of blood T cell repertoires in COVID-19. Original analysis: Reference gene primer amplification gave estimated nucleated cell counts. Clones were sequenced by immunoSEQ multiplex PCR, and TCRdb holds only the in-frame ones, with some missing. V and J calls and clone size are as listed in that table; D and trimming were resolved from the DNA. Of 300,000 to 350,000 clones listed, nearly 90% are singletons. The sequence was collected from a woman in her late teens or twenties with acute COVID-19. The sample taken for sequencing was PBMCs or T cells enriched from blood (not recorded which).

The CDR3 bases are TGTGCCAGCAGCCCGGGACAGGGGTACACTGAAGCTTTCTTT. Its protein product is CASSPGQGYTEAFF. The chain links TRBV7-3 to TRBJ1-1; 10 nucleotides agree with TRBD1. Germline V CDR1 and CDR2: SGHTA, FQGTGA. Losses at the gene ends were 5 bases for V and 3 bases for J; bases not matched to a gene: 3. The CDR3 is 14 amino acids.